This is a list of T cell receptor beta chains from one sample in a study of blood T cell repertoires in COVID-19. TCRdb's copy holds only in-frame clones and misses some; the assay was immunoSEQ multiplex PCR. Found here are 60,000 to 75,000 clones, around 80% of them singletons; the top ten hold about 12%. Sequencing was carried out using peripheral blood. Every receptor here comes from a human donor in a cohort sampled during active COVID-19. CDR3s include the opening cysteine and the closing phenylalanine or tryptophan. A D gene is named only where the DNA matches it firmly. Where a row states a size, it is once, few, many or the class of an expanded clone; other rows omit it.

j_call v_call d_call clone_size cdr3_nt cdr3_aa
TRBJ2-7 TRBV6-2/TRBV6-3 TRBD1 once TGTGCCAGCAGTTACACGACCGGGACAGGGGTTCCCGAGCAGTACTTC CASSYTTGTGVPEQYF
TRBJ1-2 TRBV27 - - TGTGCCAGCAGTTTCTCGGAGGGGAATTTGGGTGGCTACACCTTC CASSFSEGNLGGYTF
TRBJ1-2 TRBV30 - - TGTGCCGGAGACAGACCTTTTAACTATGGCTACACCTTC CAGDRPFNYGYTF
TRBJ1-1 TRBV12-3/TRBV12-4 - once TGTGCCAGCAGTTTGACGGGAAACACTGAAGCTTTCTTT CASSLTGNTEAFF
TRBJ1-5 TRBV7-9 - - TGTGCCAGCAGCGCCTACAATCAGCCCCAGCATTTT CASSAYNQPQHF
TRBJ2-7 TRBV5-4 TRBD2 - TGTGCCAGCAGCTTGTTCCTAGCGGGAGCCTACGAGCAGTACTTC CASSLFLAGAYEQYF
TRBJ1-5 TRBV30 - - TGTGCCTGGAGTGTATTCGATCAGCCCCAGCATTTT CAWSVFDQPQHF
TRBJ1-2 TRBV13 - - TGTGCCAGCAGCTTAGGAAGGGGGACGATGTATGGCTACACCTTC CASSLGRGTMYGYTF
TRBJ2-7 TRBV19 TRBD1 few TGTGCCAGTAGTATTGGGACAGGGAACTACGAGCAGTACTTC CASSIGTGNYEQYF
TRBJ2-7 TRBV6-4 TRBD2 few TGTGCCAGCAGTGACCACCTGAGGTGGCGGGGGGGCCATTTCGCCCGAACATTCGCCGAGCAGTACTTC CASSDHLRWRGGHFARTFAEQYF
TRBJ2-1 TRBV5-4 TRBD1 - TGTGCCAGCAGCCTTGGGACAGCAAACTACAATGAGCAGTTCTTC CASSLGTANYNEQFF
TRBJ2-7 TRBV7-8 - - TGTGCCAGCAGCGGTACTAGGGTGGAGTACTTC CASSGTRVEYF
TRBJ1-5 TRBV11-2 - - TGTGCCAGCAGCCTAGACAGAAATCAGCCCCAGCATTTT CASSLDRNQPQHF
TRBJ2-1 TRBV5-1 TRBD2 - TGCGCCAGCAGCCAGGGACTAGCGGGAGGGGGTCCTAAACCCAATGAGCAGTTCTTC CASSQGLAGGGPKPNEQFF
TRBJ1-2 TRBV19 TRBD1 - TGTGCCAGTAGTACGGGTGGGACAGGACGCGGCCGGAACTATGGCTACACCTTC CASSTGGTGRGRNYGYTF
TRBJ2-4 TRBV6-6 TRBD2 once TGTGCCAGCAGTCCTCTCGGGGGGAACATTCAGTACTTC CASSPLGGNIQYF
TRBJ2-7 TRBV5-6 TRBD1 - TGTGCCAGCAGCGTTACAGGGGCCTACGAGCAGTACTTC CASSVTGAYEQYF
TRBJ1-5 TRBV12-3/TRBV12-4 - - TGTGCCAGCAGGGGAGGGGGGGACCAGCCCCAGCATTTT CASRGGGDQPQHF
TRBJ1-4 TRBV3-1/TRBV3-2 TRBD1 - TGTGCCAGCAGCCAAGAGACCGCCCGTACAGGGGGCCGAAAACTGTTTTTT CASSQETARTGGRKLFF
TRBJ2-7 TRBV4-3 - - TGCGCCAGCAGCCAAGATCGGCGACAGTCCTACGAGCAGTACTTC CASSQDRRQSYEQYF
TRBJ1-5 TRBV28 - - TGTGCCAGCATCACAGGGTATCAGCCCCAGCATTTT CASITGYQPQHF
TRBJ2-7 TRBV29-1 TRBD1 - TGCAGCGCCTGGGACAGGGACGACAACGAGCAGTACTTC CSAWDRDDNEQYF
TRBJ2-7 TRBV18 TRBD1 - TGTGCCAGCTCAACGGACAGGAGTAGCTCCTACGAGCAGTACTTC CASSTDRSSSYEQYF
TRBJ1-2 TRBV10-1 - - TGCGCCAGCAGTGAAAACAGCTTACCTAACTATGGCTACACCTTC CASSENSLPNYGYTF
TRBJ2-5 TRBV4-2 TRBD1 few TGTGCCAGCAGCCAAGAAGGGACAGGGAGGGAGACCCAGTACTTC CASSQEGTGRETQYF
TRBJ2-1 TRBV6-5 - - TGTGCCAGCAGACACCTAGCGAAAGGGTACAATGAGCAGTTCTTC CASRHLAKGYNEQFF
TRBJ2-2 TRBV2 TRBD2 - TGTGCCAGCAGTGAAACTGGCGGGGGGCCCACCGGGGAGCTGTTTTTT CASSETGGGPTGELFF
TRBJ1-1 TRBV30 - - TGTGCCTGGACCCAGGGCAACACTGAAGCTTTCTTT CAWTQGNTEAFF
TRBJ2-7 TRBV27 TRBD2 - TGTGCCAGCAGTTTGACTAGCGGGAGCCCCTCCTACGAGCAGTACTTC CASSLTSGSPSYEQYF
TRBJ1-5 TRBV28 TRBD1 - TGTGCCAGCAGTCCAGACAGGGTGAATCAGCCCCAGCATTTT CASSPDRVNQPQHF
TRBJ1-1 TRBV4-1 - - TGCGCCAGCAGCCAACTGCAGACAGCGGGGAACACTGAAGCTTTCTTT CASSQLQTAGNTEAFF
TRBJ1-1 TRBV6-4 - - TGTGCCAGGACAGGGAACACTGAAGCTTTCTTT CARTGNTEAFF
TRBJ2-2 TRBV27 TRBD2 - TGTGCCAGCAGTTTTTCGGCGGGAGTCCCTGGAGGGGAGCTGTTTTTT CASSFSAGVPGGELFF
TRBJ2-3 TRBV7-9 - - TGTGCCAGCAGCTTAGCGCTTGGGACAACGAGCACAGATACGCAGTATTTT CASSLALGTTSTDTQYF
TRBJ2-5 TRBV7-3 TRBD2 - TGTGCCAGCAGCTCCATCGGGGGGGCCTTGGAGACCCAGTACTTC CASSSIGGALETQYF
TRBJ1-1 TRBV14 - - TGTGCCAGCAGCCAAGAGCGGGCGACTGAAGCTTTCTTT CASSQERATEAFF
TRBJ2-3 TRBV13 TRBD1 - TGTGCCAGCAGCGACCGCCGGGACAGGGGGCCGACAGATACGCAGTATTTT CASSDRRDRGPTDTQYF
TRBJ2-7 TRBV18 - - TGTGCCAGCTCACCGAGGCAGGGGACCTACGAGCAGTACTTC CASSPRQGTYEQYF
TRBJ2-7 TRBV6-6 TRBD1 - TGTGCCAGCAGTACCCGGGACAGCACCTACGAGCAGTACTTC CASSTRDSTYEQYF
TRBJ1-1 TRBV19 - - TGTGCCAGTAGTATAACAGTATCCTTAAACACTGAAGCTTTCTTT CASSITVSLNTEAFF
TRBJ1-5 TRBV19 TRBD1 - TGTGCCAGTAGTGAAGATACAGGGGACAATCAGCCCCAGCATTTT CASSEDTGDNQPQHF
TRBJ2-7 TRBV27 TRBD2 - TGTGCCAGCAGTGGGACTAGCGGGGCCTACGAGCAGTACTTC CASSGTSGAYEQYF
TRBJ2-7 TRBV9 TRBD2 - TGTGCCAGCAGTCTTAGCGGGGGGACACTTTTCGAGCAGTACTTC CASSLSGGTLFEQYF
TRBJ1-1 TRBV5-1 - - TGCGCCAGCAGCCGCAACGGGGGTGGGAACACTGAAGCTTTCTTT CASSRNGGGNTEAFF
TRBJ2-7 TRBV27 TRBD1 many TGTGCCAGCAGTGCAACCGGGACAGGGGGCGACGAGCAGTACTTC CASSATGTGGDEQYF
TRBJ2-1 TRBV19 TRBD2 once TGTGCCAGTAGTCGGGCTAGCGGGAGTAAGGAGCAGTTCTTC CASSRASGSKEQFF
TRBJ2-5 TRBV4-2 TRBD2 - TGTGCCAGCAGCCAAGATGCGGCGGGGGGGAAAGAGACCCAGTACTTC CASSQDAAGGKETQYF
TRBJ2-1 TRBV6-6 - once TGTGCCAGCTATGACTTTAATGAGCAGTTCTTC CASYDFNEQFF
TRBJ1-4 TRBV5-6 TRBD1 - TGTGCCAGCAGCTTGGCGGGTCAGACAGGGCGAGAAAAACTGTTTTTT CASSLAGQTGREKLFF
TRBJ2-7 TRBV5-1 TRBD2 - TGCGCCAGCAGCTTGGGACTAGCGGAATACTACGAGCAGTACTTC CASSLGLAEYYEQYF
TRBJ2-1 TRBV7-6 - - TGTGCCAGCAGCTTAGTGACCGGGACAGAGCAGTTCTTC CASSLVTGTEQFF
TRBJ2-5 TRBV28 TRBD1 - TGTGCCAGCAGCTTCCCGGGGACAGGGAAAAAAGAGACCCAGTACTTC CASSFPGTGKKETQYF
TRBJ2-1 TRBV9 - - TGTGCCAGCAGCGTACCTGCTGGAGTCGGGGAGCAGTTCTTC CASSVPAGVGEQFF
TRBJ1-5 TRBV7-4 - - TGTGCCAGCAGCTTTCGACGGAGGGCCCCAGCGGGGAGCAATCAGCCCCAGCATTTT CASSFRRRAPAGSNQPQHF
TRBJ2-7 TRBV5-8 - - TGTGCCAGCAGCACAACCCCTAGGTACGAGCAGTACTTC CASSTTPRYEQYF
TRBJ2-7 TRBV5-4 - - TGTGCCAGCAGCTTGGGGACAGCCTCCTCCTACGAGCAGTACTTC CASSLGTASSYEQYF
TRBJ2-1 TRBV30 TRBD2 - TGTGCCTGGAGTGGTTCTAGCGGGGGGGCCTACAATGAGCAGTTCTTC CAWSGSSGGAYNEQFF